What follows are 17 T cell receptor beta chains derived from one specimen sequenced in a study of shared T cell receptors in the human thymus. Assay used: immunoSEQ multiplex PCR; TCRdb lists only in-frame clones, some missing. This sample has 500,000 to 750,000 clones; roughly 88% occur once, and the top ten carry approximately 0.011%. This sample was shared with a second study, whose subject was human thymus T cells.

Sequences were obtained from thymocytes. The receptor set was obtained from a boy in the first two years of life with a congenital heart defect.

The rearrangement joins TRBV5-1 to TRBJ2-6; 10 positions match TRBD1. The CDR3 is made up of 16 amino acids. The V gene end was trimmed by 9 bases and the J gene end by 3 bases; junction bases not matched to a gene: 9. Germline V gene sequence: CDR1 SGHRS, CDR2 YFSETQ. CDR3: CATRPGTGDGANVLTF. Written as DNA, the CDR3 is TGCGCCACCCGACCCGGGACAGGGGATGGGGCCAACGTCCTGACTTTC.

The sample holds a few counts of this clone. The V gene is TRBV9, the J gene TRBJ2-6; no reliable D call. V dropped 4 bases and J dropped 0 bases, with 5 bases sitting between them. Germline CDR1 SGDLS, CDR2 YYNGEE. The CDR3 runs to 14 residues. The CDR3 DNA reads TGTGCCAGCAGCTTATACTCTGGGGCCAACGTCCTGACTTTC. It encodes CASSLYSGANVLTF.

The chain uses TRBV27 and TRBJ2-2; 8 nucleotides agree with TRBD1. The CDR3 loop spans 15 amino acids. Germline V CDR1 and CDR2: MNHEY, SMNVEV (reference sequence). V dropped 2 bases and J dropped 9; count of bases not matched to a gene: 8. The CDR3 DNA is TGTGCCAGCAGTTTAAACAGGGGGGCTCACCGGGAGCTGTTTTTT. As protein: CASSLNRGAHRELFF.

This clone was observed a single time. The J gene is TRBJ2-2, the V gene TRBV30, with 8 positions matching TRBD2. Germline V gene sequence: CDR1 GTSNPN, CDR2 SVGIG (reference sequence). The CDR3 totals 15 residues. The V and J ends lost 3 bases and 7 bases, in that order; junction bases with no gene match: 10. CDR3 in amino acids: CAWRSSGLRSGELFF. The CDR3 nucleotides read TGTGCCTGGAGGTCTAGCGGGCTTCGCAGCGGGGAGCTGTTTTTT.

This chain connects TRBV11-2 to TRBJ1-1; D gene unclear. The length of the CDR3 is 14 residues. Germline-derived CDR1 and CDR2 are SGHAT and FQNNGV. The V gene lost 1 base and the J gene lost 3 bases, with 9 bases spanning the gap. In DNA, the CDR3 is TGTGCCAGCAGCTTAGTCGGGAGAGACACTGAAGCTTTCTTT. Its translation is CASSLVGRDTEAFF.

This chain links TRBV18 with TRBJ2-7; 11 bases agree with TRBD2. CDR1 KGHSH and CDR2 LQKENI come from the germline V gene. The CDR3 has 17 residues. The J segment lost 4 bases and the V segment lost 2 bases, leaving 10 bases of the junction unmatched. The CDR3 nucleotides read TGTGCCAGCTCACCAAGTGTCAGTAGCGGGAGGGCATACGAGCAGTACTTC. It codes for CASSPSVSSGRAYEQYF.

The CDR3 here is CATSRDRGGSGNEQYF. The CDR3, as DNA: TGTGCCACCAGCAGAGATAGGGGCGGGAGTGGAAACGAGCAGTACTTC. The chain carries TRBV15 and TRBJ2-7; 7 bases align to TRBD2. J gave up 5 bases and V 0 bases, and 10 bases lay outside the gene matches. This CDR3 has 16 residues. Germline-derived CDR1 and CDR2 are LNHNV and YYDKDF (reference sequence).

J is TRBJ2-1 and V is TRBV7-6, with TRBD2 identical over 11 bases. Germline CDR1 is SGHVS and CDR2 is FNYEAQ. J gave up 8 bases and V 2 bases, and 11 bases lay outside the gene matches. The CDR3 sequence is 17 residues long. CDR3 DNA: TGTGCCAGCAGCTTACCTAGCGGGAGGCCCGGGGGCGATGAGCAGTTCTTC. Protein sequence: CASSLPSGRPGGDEQFF.

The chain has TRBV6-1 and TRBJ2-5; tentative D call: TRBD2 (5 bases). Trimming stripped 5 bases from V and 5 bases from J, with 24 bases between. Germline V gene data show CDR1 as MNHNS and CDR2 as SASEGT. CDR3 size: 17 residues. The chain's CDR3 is CASSKVTLRRRQETQYF. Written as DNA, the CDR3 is TGTGCCAGCAGTAAAGTGACCCTAAGAAGGAGGCAGGAGACCCAGTACTTC.

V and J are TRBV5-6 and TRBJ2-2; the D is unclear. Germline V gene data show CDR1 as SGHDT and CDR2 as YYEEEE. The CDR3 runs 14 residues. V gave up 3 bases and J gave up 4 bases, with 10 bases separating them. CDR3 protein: CASSCSRFTGELFF. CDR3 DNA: TGTGCCAGCAGCTGCTCCAGGTTCACCGGGGAGCTGTTTTTT.

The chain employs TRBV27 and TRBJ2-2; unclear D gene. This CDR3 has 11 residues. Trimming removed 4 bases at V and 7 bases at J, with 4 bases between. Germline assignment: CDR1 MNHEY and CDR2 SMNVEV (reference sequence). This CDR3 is CASSSRGELFF. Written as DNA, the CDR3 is TGTGCCAGCAGTTCTCGCGGGGAGCTGTTTTTT.

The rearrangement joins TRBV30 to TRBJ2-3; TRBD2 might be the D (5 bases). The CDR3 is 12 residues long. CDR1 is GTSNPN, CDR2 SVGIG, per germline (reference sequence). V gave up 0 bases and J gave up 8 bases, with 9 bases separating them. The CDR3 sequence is CAWSVGETTQYF. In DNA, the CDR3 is TGTGCCTGGAGTGTCGGGGAAACTACGCAGTATTTT.

CDR3 in amino acids: CASSEGPREASGSPSQETQYF. For the CDR3, the DNA is TGTGCCAGCAGCGAGGGCCCCCGGGAGGCTAGCGGGAGTCCATCCCAAGAGACCCAGTACTTC. This chain connects TRBV9 to TRBJ2-5; TRBD2 matches at 10 bases. The germline V gene encodes CDR1 SGDLS and CDR2 YYNGEE. CDR3 length: 21 amino acids. Unmatched junction bases numbered 21, after V lost 3 bases and J lost 1 base.

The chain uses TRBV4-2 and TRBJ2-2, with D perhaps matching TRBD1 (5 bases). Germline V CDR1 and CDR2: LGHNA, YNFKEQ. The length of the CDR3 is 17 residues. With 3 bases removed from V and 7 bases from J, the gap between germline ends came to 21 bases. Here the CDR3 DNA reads TGTGCCAGCAGCCATGAACAGGCGCCCGGCAAGGGCGGGGAGCTGTTTTTT. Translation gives CASSHEQAPGKGGELFF.

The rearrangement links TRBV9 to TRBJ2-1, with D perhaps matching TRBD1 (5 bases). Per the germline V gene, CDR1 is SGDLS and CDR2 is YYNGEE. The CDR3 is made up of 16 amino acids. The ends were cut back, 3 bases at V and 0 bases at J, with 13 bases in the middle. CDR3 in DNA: TGTGCCAGCAGCGCAGACAGCCCAAGCTCCTACAATGAGCAGTTCTTC. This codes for CASSADSPSSYNEQFF.

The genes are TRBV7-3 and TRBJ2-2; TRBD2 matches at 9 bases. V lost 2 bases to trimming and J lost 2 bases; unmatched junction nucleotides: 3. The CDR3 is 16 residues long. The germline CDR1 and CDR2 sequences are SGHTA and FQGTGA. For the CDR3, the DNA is TGTGCCAGCAGCTTAGAGGGACTAGCCAACACCGGGGAGCTGTTTTTT. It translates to CASSLEGLANTGELFF.

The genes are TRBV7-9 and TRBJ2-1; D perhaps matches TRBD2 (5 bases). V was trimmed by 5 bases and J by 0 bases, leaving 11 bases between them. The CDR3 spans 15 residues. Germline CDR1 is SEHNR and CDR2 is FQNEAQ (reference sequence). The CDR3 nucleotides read TGTGCCAGCAGCACGAGCGGTTCCTCCTACAATGAGCAGTTCTTC. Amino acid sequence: CASSTSGSSYNEQFF.